The source of this T cell receptor (beta chain) is a study of T-cell memory formation after mild COVID-19. Study observations and caveats: Whether second-wave clones peaking at day 37 were SARS-CoV-2 specific went unconfirmed. The CD4+ clones that contracted clustered mainly within CM and EM, and the CD8+ clones concentrated in EMRA. Several responding clones turned up in pre-infection memory, indicating that cross-reactive memory may have taken part.

The TCR alpha and TCR beta cDNA libraries, bearing sample barcodes and UMIs, were generated by 5'RACE using constant-segment primers. Each CDR3 protein gets one entry after TCRdb re-called the 5' RACE reads with MiXCR. Of 450,000 or so distinct CDR3 sequences listed, about 23% are singletons. Deletions cut 2 bases from V and 2 bases from J, with 9 bases between. The CDR3 consists of 15 residues. Germline V gives CDR1 KGHSH, CDR2 LQKENI. Note on this clonotype: The target antigen is unknown.

This clonotype was obtained from an adult woman who had mild COVID-19 (a few samples of this study predate the infection). Cell type and time point are not known. The rearrangement links TRBV18 to TRBJ1-4; D perhaps matches TRBD1 (5 bases). The sequencing sample was made of PBMCs or a T cell subset sorted from them (not recorded which). DNA for the CDR3: TGTGCCAGCTCACCAAATAAGGGGACTAATGAAAAACTGTTTTTT. Its protein is CASSPNKGTNEKLFF.